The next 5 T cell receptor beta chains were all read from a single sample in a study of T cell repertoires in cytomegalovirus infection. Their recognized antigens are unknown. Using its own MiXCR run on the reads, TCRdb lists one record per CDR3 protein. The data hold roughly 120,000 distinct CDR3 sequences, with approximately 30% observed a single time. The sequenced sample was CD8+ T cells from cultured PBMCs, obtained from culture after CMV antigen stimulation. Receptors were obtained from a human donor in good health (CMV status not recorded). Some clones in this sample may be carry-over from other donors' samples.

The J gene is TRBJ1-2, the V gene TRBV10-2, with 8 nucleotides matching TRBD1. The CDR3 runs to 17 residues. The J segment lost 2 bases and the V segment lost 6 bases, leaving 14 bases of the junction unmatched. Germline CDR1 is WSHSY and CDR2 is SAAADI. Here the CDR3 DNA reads TGCGCCAGCAGAGAAGGACAGGGTCTACGAGTGAACTATGGCTACACCTTC. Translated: CASREGQGLRVNYGYTF.

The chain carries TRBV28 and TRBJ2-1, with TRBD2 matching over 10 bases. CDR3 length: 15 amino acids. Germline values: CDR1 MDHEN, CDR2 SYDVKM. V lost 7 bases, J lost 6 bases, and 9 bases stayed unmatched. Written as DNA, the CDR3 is TGTGCCAGCACCTCCACTAGCGGGGAGCGCAATGAGCAGTTCTTC. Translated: CASTSTSGERNEQFF.

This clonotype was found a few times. The CDR3 region has the DNA TGTGCCAGCAGCCCGGGACAGGGTGCAGATACGCAGTATTTT. This translates into CASSPGQGADTQYF. The rearrangement links TRBV11-2 to TRBJ2-3; TRBD1 aligns across 9 bases. The ends lost 5 bases at V and 4 bases at J; junction bases unmatched: 4. The CDR3 sequence is 14 residues long. The germline CDR1 and CDR2 sequences are SGHAT and FQNNGV.

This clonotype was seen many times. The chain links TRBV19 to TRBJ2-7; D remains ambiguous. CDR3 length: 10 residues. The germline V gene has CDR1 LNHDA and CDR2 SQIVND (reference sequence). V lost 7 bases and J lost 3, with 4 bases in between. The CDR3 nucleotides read TGTGCCAGTACTATCTACGAGCAGTACTTC. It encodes CASTIYEQYF.

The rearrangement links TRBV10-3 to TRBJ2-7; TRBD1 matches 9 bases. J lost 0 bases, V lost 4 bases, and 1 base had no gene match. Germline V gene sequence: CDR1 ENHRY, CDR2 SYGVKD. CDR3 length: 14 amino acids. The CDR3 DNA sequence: TGTGCCATCAGTGGGGACAGGGACTCCTACGAGCAGTACTTC. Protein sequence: CAISGDRDSYEQYF.